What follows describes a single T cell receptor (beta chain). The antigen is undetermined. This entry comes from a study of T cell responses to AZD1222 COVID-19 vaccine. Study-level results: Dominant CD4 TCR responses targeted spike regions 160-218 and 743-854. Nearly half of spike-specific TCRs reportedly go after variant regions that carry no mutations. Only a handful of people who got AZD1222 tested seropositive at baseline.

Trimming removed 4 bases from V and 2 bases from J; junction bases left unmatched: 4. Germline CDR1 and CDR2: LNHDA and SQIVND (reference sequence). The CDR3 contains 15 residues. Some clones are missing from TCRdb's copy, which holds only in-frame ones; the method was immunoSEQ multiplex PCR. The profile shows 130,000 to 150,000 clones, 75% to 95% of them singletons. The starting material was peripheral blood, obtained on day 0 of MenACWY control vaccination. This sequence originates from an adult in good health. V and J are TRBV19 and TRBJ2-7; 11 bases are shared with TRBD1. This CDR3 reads CASSKGTGGTYEQYF. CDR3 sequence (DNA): TGTGCCAGTAGTAAGGGGACAGGGGGTACCTACGAGCAGTACTTC.